This is a list of T cell receptor beta chains from one sample in a study of cytomegalovirus exposure and HLA in healthy donors. Profiling relied on immunoSEQ multiplex PCR, and the TCRdb table lists in-frame clones only, not all of them. This table holds around 140,000 clones, roughly 74% found once. Sequenced input: PBMCs. The receptors derive from a woman in her late teens or twenties in good health and CMV-seropositive. The CDR3 runs from the conserved cysteine through the conserved F or W. A D gene is named only where the DNA matches it firmly.

J	V	D	CDR3
TRBJ2-3	TRBV6-1	TRBD1	CASSDQGVAADTQYF
TRBJ2-1	TRBV13	TRBD1	CASSTRQGYNEQFF
TRBJ1-3	TRBV6-5	.	CASIRTPSGNTIYF
TRBJ1-2	TRBV5-1	TRBD1	CASSPRPGTGGHGYTF
TRBJ1-1	TRBV7-2	.	CASSRQDWNTEAFF
TRBJ2-7	TRBV5-5	TRBD2	CASSFAGGPISYEQYF
TRBJ1-2	TRBV6-5	.	CASSYNTANYGYTF
TRBJ2-7	TRBV28	TRBD2	CASTPHGGGYEQYF
TRBJ1-2	TRBV9	TRBD1	CASSGGLQYPGQEAGYTF
TRBJ1-2	TRBV6-6	TRBD1	CASSYSTGEGYTF
TRBJ1-5	TRBV19	.	CATADSASNQPQHF
TRBJ1-3	TRBV28	.	CASSLTLSSGNTIYF
TRBJ2-1	TRBV10-2	TRBD2	CASREVGLAGIF